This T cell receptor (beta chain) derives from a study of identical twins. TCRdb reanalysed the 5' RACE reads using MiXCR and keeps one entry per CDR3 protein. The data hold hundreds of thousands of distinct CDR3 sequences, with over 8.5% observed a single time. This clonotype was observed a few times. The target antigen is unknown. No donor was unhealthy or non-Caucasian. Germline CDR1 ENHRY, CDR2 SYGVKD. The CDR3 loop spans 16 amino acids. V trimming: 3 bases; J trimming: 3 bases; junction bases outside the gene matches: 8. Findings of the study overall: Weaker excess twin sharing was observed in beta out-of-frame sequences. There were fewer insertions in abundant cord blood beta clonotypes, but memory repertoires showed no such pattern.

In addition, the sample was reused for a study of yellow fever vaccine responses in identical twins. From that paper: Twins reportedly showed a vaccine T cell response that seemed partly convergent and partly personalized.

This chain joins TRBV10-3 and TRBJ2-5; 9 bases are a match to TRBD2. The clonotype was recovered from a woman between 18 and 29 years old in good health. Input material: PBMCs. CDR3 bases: TGTGCCATCAGTGAAGGGCTAGCGGGGACTGAAGAGACCCAGTACTTC. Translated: CAISEGLAGTEETQYF.